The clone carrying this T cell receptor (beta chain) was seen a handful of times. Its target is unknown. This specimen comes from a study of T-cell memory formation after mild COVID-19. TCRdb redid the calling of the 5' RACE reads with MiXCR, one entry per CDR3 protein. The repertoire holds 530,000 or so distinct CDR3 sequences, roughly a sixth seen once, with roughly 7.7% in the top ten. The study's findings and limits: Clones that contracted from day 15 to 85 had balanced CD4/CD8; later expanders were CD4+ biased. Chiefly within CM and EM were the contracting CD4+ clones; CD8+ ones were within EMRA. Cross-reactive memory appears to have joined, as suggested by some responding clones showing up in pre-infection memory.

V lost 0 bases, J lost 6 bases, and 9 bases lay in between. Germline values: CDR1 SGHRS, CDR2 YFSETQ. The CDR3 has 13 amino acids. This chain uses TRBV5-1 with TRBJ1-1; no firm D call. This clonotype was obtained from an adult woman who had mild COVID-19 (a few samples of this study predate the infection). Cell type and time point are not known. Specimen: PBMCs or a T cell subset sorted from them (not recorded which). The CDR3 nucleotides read TGCGCCAGCAGCTTGGTAGGTATGTCTGAAGCTTTCTTT. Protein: CASSLVGMSEAFF.